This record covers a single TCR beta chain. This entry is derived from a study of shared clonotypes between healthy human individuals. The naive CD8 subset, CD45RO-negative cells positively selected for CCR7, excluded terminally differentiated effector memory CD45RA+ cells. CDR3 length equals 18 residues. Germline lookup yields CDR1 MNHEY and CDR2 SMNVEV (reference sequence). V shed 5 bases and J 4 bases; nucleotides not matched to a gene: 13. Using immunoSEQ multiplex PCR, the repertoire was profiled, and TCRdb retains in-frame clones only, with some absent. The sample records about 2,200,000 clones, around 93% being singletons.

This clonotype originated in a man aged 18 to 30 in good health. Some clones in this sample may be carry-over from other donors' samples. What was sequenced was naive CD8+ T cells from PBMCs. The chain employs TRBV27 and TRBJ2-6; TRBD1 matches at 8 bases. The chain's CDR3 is CASSPGPGTGIGANVLTF. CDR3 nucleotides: TGTGCCAGCAGTCCCGGTCCCGGGACAGGAATCGGGGCCAACGTCCTGACTTTC. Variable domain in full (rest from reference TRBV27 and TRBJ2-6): EAQVTQNPRYLITVTGKKLTVTCSQNMNHEYMSWYRQDPGLGLRQIYYSMNVEVTDKGDVPEGYKVSRKEKRNFPLILESPSPNQTSLYFCASSPGPGTGIGANVLTFGAGSRLTVL.